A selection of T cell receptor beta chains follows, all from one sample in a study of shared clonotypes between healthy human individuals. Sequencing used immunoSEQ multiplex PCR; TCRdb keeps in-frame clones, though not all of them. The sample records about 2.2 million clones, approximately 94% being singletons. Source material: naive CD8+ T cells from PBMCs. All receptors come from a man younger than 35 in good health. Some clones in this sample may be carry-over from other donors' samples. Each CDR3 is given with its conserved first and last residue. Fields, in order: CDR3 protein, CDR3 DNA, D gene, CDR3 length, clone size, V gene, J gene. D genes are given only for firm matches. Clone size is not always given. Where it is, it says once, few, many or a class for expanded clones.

cdr3_aa: CASSLYGRNTGELFF
cdr3_nt: TGTGCCAGCAGTTTATATGGGCGCAACACCGGGGAGCTGTTTTTT
d_call: -
cdr3_length: 15
clone_size: -
v_call: TRBV28
j_call: TRBJ2-2

cdr3_aa: CASHPTLNTEAFF
cdr3_nt: TGTGCCAGCCACCCGACCCTGAACACTGAAGCTTTCTTT
d_call: -
cdr3_length: 13
clone_size: -
v_call: TRBV19
j_call: TRBJ1-1

cdr3_aa: CASSQPGDYGYTF
cdr3_nt: TGTGCCAGCAGTCAACCGGGGGACTATGGCTACACCTTC
d_call: -
cdr3_length: 13
clone_size: once
v_call: TRBV25-1
j_call: TRBJ1-2

cdr3_aa: CASSVVSSGYNEQFF
cdr3_nt: TGTGCCAGCAGCGTAGTGTCTAGCGGCTACAATGAGCAGTTCTTC
d_call: TRBD2
cdr3_length: 15
clone_size: -
v_call: TRBV9
j_call: TRBJ2-1

cdr3_aa: CATSNYPTAGYSGANVLTF
cdr3_nt: TGTGCCACCAGCAACTACCCGACTGCTGGATACTCTGGGGCCAACGTCCTGACTTTC
d_call: -
cdr3_length: 19
clone_size: -
v_call: TRBV15
j_call: TRBJ2-6

cdr3_aa: CATSGYGANHEQYF
cdr3_nt: TGTGCCACCAGCGGTTATGGGGCGAACCACGAGCAGTACTTC
d_call: -
cdr3_length: 14
clone_size: -
v_call: TRBV15
j_call: TRBJ2-7

cdr3_aa: CASSFSPYNEQFF
cdr3_nt: TGTGCCAGCAGTTTTAGCCCCTACAATGAGCAGTTCTTC
d_call: -
cdr3_length: 13
clone_size: -
v_call: TRBV27
j_call: TRBJ2-1

cdr3_aa: CASSSLAEGYNEQFF
cdr3_nt: TGTGCCAGCAGCTCACTAGCGGAGGGGTACAATGAGCAGTTCTTC
d_call: TRBD2
cdr3_length: 15
clone_size: -
v_call: TRBV11-1
j_call: TRBJ2-1

cdr3_aa: CASSFVGWEQYF
cdr3_nt: TGTGCCAGCAGCTTTGTCGGGTGGGAGCAGTACTTC
d_call: -
cdr3_length: 12
clone_size: -
v_call: TRBV11-2
j_call: TRBJ2-7

cdr3_aa: CATSRDPSGMAYEQYF
cdr3_nt: TGTGCCACCAGCAGGGACCCTAGCGGGATGGCCTACGAGCAGTACTTC
d_call: TRBD2
cdr3_length: 16
clone_size: few
v_call: TRBV15
j_call: TRBJ2-7

cdr3_aa: CASSILPSGYHEQYF
cdr3_nt: TGTGCCAGTAGTATCTTACCGAGCGGGTACCACGAGCAGTACTTC
d_call: -
cdr3_length: 15
clone_size: -
v_call: TRBV19
j_call: TRBJ2-7

cdr3_aa: CASSLQGLATTDTQYF
cdr3_nt: TGTGCCAGCAGTTTACAGGGACTAGCGACGACAGATACGCAGTATTTT
d_call: TRBD2
cdr3_length: 16
clone_size: once
v_call: TRBV28
j_call: TRBJ2-3

cdr3_aa: CATRPPGPYNEQFF
cdr3_nt: TGTGCCACCCGACCCCCGGGCCCCTACAATGAGCAGTTCTTC
d_call: -
cdr3_length: 14
clone_size: -
v_call: TRBV6-1
j_call: TRBJ2-1

cdr3_aa: CASSLAQMREQFF
cdr3_nt: TGTGCCAGCAGCTTGGCACAAATGCGGGAGCAGTTCTTC
d_call: -
cdr3_length: 13
clone_size: -
v_call: TRBV5-6
j_call: TRBJ2-1

cdr3_aa: CASSPGDMSLNTQYF
cdr3_nt: TGTGCCAGCAGCCCCGGGGACATGAGCTTGAATACGCAGTATTTT
d_call: -
cdr3_length: 15
clone_size: -
v_call: TRBV6-5
j_call: TRBJ2-3

cdr3_aa: CASSPDRLNTEAFF
cdr3_nt: TGCGCCAGCAGCCCGGACAGGTTGAACACTGAAGCTTTCTTT
d_call: TRBD1
cdr3_length: 14
clone_size: -
v_call: TRBV4-1
j_call: TRBJ1-1

cdr3_aa: CASSLFRTAEQYF
cdr3_nt: TGTGCCAGCAGTTTATTCCGGACAGCCGAGCAGTACTTC
d_call: -
cdr3_length: 13
clone_size: -
v_call: TRBV28
j_call: TRBJ2-7